What follows are 10 T cell receptor beta chains derived from one specimen sequenced in a study of molecular identifiers for immune sequencing clone quantification. A single record per CDR3 protein comes from TCRdb applying MiXCR to the PCR reads. The sample lists approximately 40,000 distinct CDR3 sequences; 15% to 20% were seen once. Sequences were obtained from naive CD8+ T cells from blood, with Jurkat cell RNA spiked in. The subset denotes: FACS-sorted CD8+CD4-CCR7+CD45RA+ naive T cells. The receptors shown here come from a human donor in good health. Some libraries in this study had Jurkat cell RNA spiked in.

There are many counts of this clonotype. J is TRBJ2-3 and V is TRBV5-5, with TRBD1 identical over 7 bases. This CDR3 contains 15 residues. After removal of 4 bases from V and 0 bases from J, the junction contained 5 bases not matched to a gene. The germline CDR1 and CDR2 sequences are SGHKS and YYEKEE (reference sequence). The CDR3 DNA is TGTGCCAGCAGCGACTGGGACAGTAGCACAGATACGCAGTATTTT. Translation: CASSDWDSSTDTQYF.

This clonotype was seen at least ten times. The chain has TRBV6-4 and TRBJ2-1; D ambiguous. Germline V lookup: CDR1 MRHNA, CDR2 SNTAGT. Deletions cut 3 bases from V and 15 bases from J, with 12 bases between. The CDR3 extends over 11 amino acids. CDR3 sequence: CASSDSVRAFF. The CDR3 DNA is TGTGCCAGCAGTGATAGTGTTCGGGCGTTCTTC.

Turning to this clonotype: A read error may explain this, as a much larger clone is one base away. V and J are TRBV7-9 and TRBJ2-1; D ambiguous. Germline CDR1 is SEHNR and CDR2 is FQNEAQ (reference sequence). The CDR3 runs 12 residues. Trimming cost V 5 bases and J 6 bases, with 8 bases left between them. The CDR3 DNA reads as TGTGCCAGCAGCCAAGTAAGCAATGAGCAGTTCTTC. Its protein is CASSQVSNEQFF.

This clonotype was seen a handful of times. The genes are TRBV20-1 and TRBJ2-2; D call uncertain. The V gene lost 6 bases and the J gene lost 4 bases, with 9 bases spanning the gap. The germline V gene encodes CDR1 DFQATT and CDR2 SNEGSKA (reference sequence). This CDR3 is 12 amino acids long. CDR3 DNA: TGCAGTGCCTGGGCGCCCACCGGGGAGCTGTTTTTT. Its protein is CSAWAPTGELFF.

This clonotype was observed at least ten times. V and J are TRBV7-9 and TRBJ2-1; 10 bases are a match to TRBD2. The CDR3 covers 15 residues. The germline V gene has CDR1 SEHNR and CDR2 FQNEAQ (reference sequence). V shed 5 bases and J 4 bases; nucleotides not matched to a gene: 5. The CDR3 DNA reads TGTGCCAGCAGCCTCGGGACTAGCGAATACAATGAGCAGTTCTTC. It translates to CASSLGTSEYNEQFF.

V usage is TRBV28 and J usage is TRBJ2-5, with D tentatively TRBD1 (6 bases). CDR1 and CDR2 from the germline V gene are MDHEN and SYDVKM. The CDR3 runs 13 residues. V lost 2 bases to trimming and J lost 5 bases, with 9 bases between them. CDR3 in DNA: TGTGCCAGCAGTTTAACAGGGACGGAGACCCAGTACTTC. Translation gives CASSLTGTETQYF.

This clonotype has more than one count but fewer than ten. The V call is TRBV7-6, the J call TRBJ2-1, with TRBD1 as a possible D gene (6 bases). CDR3 length equals 15 residues. Germline CDR1 and CDR2: SGHVS and FNYEAQ. V was cut by 2 bases and J by 1 base, with 9 bases left in between. The CDR3 DNA is TGTGCCAGCAGCTTAAGTCAGGGGTCCTACAATGAGCAGTTCTTC. Its translation: CASSLSQGSYNEQFF.

This clonotype was counted many times. The chain is built from TRBV9 and TRBJ2-3; perhaps TRBD1 as D (6 bases). V was pared by 4 bases and J by 2 bases, with 11 bases between. The germline gives CDR1 SGDLS, CDR2 YYNGEE. The CDR3 is 14 amino acids. The CDR3 sequence: CASSWTVSTDTQYF. The CDR3 DNA is TGTGCCAGCAGCTGGACAGTCTCCACAGATACGCAGTATTTT.

This clonotype has at least ten counts. This rearrangement joins TRBV20-1 to TRBJ2-1, with 15 bases that match TRBD2. Per germline, CDR1 DFQATT and CDR2 SNEGSKA (reference sequence). The V gene end was trimmed by 0 bases and the J gene end by 4 bases; junction bases not matched to a gene: 7. CDR3 length: 18 residues. The CDR3 DNA follows: TGCAGTGCTAGAGACGTGGGACTAGCGGGAGGAACTTACAATGAGCAGTTCTTC. Its protein is CSARDVGLAGGTYNEQFF.

This clonotype was observed at least ten times. The J gene is TRBJ2-2, the V gene TRBV12-5, with D unresolved. Trimming removed 7 bases at V and 7 bases at J, with 19 bases between. Germline-derived CDR1 and CDR2 are LGHNT and FRNRAP. CDR3 length: 15 residues. CDR3: CASALTVGSHGELFF. CDR3 DNA sequence: TGTGCTAGTGCCTTGACCGTTGGGTCCCACGGGGAGCTGTTTTTT. Using reference TRBV12-5 and TRBJ2-2 for the parts outside the CDR3, the full variable domain is DARVTQTPRHKVTEMGQEVTMRCQPILGHNTVFWYRQTMMQGLELLAYFRNRAPLDDSGMPKDRFSAEMPDATLATLKIQPSEPRDSAVYFCASALTVGSHGELFFGEGSRLTVL.